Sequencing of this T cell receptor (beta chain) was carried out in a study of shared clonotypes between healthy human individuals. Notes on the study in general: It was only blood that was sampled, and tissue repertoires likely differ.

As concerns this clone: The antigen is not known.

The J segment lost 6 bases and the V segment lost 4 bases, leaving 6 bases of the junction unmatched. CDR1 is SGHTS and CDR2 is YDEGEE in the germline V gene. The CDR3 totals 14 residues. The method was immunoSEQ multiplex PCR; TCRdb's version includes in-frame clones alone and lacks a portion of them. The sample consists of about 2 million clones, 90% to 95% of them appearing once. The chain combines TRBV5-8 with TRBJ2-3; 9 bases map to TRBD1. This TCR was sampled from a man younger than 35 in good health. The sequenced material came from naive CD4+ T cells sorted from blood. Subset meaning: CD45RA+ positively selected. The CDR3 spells CASSPRTGADTQYF. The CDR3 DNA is TGTGCCAGCAGCCCCCGGACAGGGGCGGATACGCAGTATTTT.